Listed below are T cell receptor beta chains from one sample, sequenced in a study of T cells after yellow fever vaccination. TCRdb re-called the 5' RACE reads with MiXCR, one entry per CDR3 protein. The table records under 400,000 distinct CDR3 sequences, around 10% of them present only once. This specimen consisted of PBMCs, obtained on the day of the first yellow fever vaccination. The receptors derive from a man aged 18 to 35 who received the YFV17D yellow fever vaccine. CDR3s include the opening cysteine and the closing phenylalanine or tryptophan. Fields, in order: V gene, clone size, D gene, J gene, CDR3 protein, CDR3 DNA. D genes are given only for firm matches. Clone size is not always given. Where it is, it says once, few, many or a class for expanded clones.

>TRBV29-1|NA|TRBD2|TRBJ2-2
CSVEGLAGGSTGELFF
TGCAGCGTTGAGGGACTAGCAGGGGGATCCACCGGGGAGCTGTTTTTT
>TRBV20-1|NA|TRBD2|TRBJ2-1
CSASPGGLAGISLF
TGCAGTGCTAGCCCCGGCGGACTAGCGGGTATTTCGCTCTTC
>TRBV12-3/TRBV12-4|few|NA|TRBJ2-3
CASLSGRWTDTDTQYF
TGTGCCAGCCTCTCAGGGAGGTGGACTGACACAGATACGCAGTATTTT
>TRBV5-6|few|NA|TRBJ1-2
CASSFRELPNYTF
TGTGCCAGCAGCTTCCGGGAGCTACCAAACTACACCTTC
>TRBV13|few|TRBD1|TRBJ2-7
CASSLGGTGGLYEQYF
TGTGCCAGCAGCTTAGGCGGGACAGGGGGGCTCTACGAGCAGTACTTC
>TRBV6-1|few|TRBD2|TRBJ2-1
CASKISGGNEQFF
TGTGCCAGCAAGATTAGCGGGGGTAATGAGCAGTTCTTC
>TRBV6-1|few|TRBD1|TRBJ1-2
CASSWTGTHGYTF
TGTGCCAGCAGCTGGACAGGGACTCATGGCTACACCTTC
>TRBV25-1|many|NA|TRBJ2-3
CASSEWSEFTDTQYF
TGTGCCAGCAGTGAGTGGTCAGAGTTCACAGATACGCAGTATTTT
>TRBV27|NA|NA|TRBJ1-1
CATARGMGTEAFF
TGTGCCACCGCTCGGGGGATGGGCACTGAAGCTTTCTTT
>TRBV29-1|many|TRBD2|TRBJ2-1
CSVEASGTSGGAHYNEQFF
TGCAGCGTTGAAGCGTCCGGGACTAGCGGGGGGGCACACTACAATGAGCAGTTCTTC
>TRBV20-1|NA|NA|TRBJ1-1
CSANRVSEAFF
TGCAGTGCTAACAGGGTTTCTGAAGCTTTCTTT
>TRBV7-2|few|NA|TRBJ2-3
CASNYPGTDTQYF
TGTGCCAGCAACTACCCAGGGACAGATACGCAGTATTTT
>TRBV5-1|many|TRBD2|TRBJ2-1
CASSLGLAGGLGYNEQFF
TGCGCCAGCAGCTTGGGCCTAGCGGGGGGACTAGGCTACAATGAGCAGTTCTTC
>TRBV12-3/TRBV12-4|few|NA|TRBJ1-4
CASSPRQEEKLFF
TGTGCCAGCAGTCCCCGACAGGAGGAAAAACTGTTTTTT
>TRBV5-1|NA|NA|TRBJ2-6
CASSLLSTWGGANVLTF
TGCGCCAGCAGCTTGCTATCCACCTGGGGGGGGGCCAACGTCCTGACTTTC
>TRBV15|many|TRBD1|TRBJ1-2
CATSRDPTGYGYTF
TGTGCCACCAGCAGAGATCCGACAGGGTATGGCTACACCTTC
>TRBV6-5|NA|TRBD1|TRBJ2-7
CASSYLGTGAYEQYF
TGTGCCAGCAGTTACTTGGGGACAGGGGCCTACGAGCAGTACTTC
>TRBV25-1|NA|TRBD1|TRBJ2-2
CASTKYRDRGTGELFF
TGTGCCAGCACGAAGTACCGGGACAGGGGCACCGGGGAGCTGTTTTTT
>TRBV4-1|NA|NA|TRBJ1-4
CASSIQGREKLFF
TGCGCCAGCAGCATACAGGGTAGGGAAAAACTGTTTTTT
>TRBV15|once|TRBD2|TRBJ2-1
CATSRDSVRGVRYNEQFF
TGTGCCACCAGCAGAGATTCCGTCCGGGGGGTCCGTTACAATGAGCAGTTCTTC
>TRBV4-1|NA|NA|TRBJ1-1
CASSQDWAENTEAFF
TGCGCCAGCAGCCAAGATTGGGCAGAGAACACTGAAGCTTTCTTT
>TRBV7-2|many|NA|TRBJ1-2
CASSFTVNPDSYGYTF
TGTGCCAGCAGCTTTACCGTTAACCCAGATTCATATGGCTACACCTTC
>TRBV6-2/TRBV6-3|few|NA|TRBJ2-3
CASRTRGDRTDTQYF
TGTGCCAGCAGGACCCGAGGGGATCGGACAGATACGCAGTATTTT
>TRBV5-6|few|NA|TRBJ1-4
CASSLVKLTTNEKLFF
TGTGCCAGCAGCTTGGTCAAGTTAACAACTAATGAAAAACTGTTTTTT
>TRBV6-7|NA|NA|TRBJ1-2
CASRDSHPFDWDGYTF
TGTGCCAGCAGAGACAGCCACCCCTTTGATTGGGATGGCTACACCTTC
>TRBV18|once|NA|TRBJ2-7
CASSTRDIPDEQYF
TGTGCCAGCTCAACCCGGGACATACCTGACGAGCAGTACTTC
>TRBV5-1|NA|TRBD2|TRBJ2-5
CASSPWIAGIQETQYF
TGCGCCAGCAGCCCCTGGATAGCGGGGATTCAAGAGACCCAGTACTTC
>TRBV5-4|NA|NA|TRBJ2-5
CASSLGWRGQETQYF
TGTGCCAGCAGCTTGGGTTGGCGGGGACAAGAGACCCAGTACTTC
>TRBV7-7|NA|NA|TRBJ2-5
CASSAQLGTGETQYF
TGTGCTAGCAGCGCCCAGTTGGGGACTGGGGAGACCCAGTACTTC
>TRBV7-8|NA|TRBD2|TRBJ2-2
CASSSRPGLAGSANTGELFF
TGTGCCAGCAGCTCTCGTCCGGGACTAGCGGGGAGCGCGAACACCGGGGAGCTGTTTTTT
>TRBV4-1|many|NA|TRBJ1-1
CASSPLRGGLTEAFF
TGCGCCAGCAGCCCTCTCCGCGGGGGGCTCACTGAAGCTTTCTTT
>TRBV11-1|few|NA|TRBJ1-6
CASGRPGSNSPLHF
TGTGCCAGCGGCCGCCCGGGATCTAATTCACCCCTCCACTTT
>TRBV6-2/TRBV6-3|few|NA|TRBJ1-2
CASNPLIGYGYTF
TGTGCCAGCAATCCGCTTATAGGCTATGGCTACACCTTC
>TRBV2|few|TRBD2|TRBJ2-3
CASGAGTTDTDTQYF
TGTGCCAGCGGGGCCGGGACTACCGACACAGATACGCAGTATTTT
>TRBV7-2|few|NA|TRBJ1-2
CASSLNGLVYYTF
TGTGCCAGCAGCTTAAACGGCTTAGTTTACTACACCTTC
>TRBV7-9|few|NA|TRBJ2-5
CASSLGFSALKETQYF
TGTGCCAGCAGCTTAGGGTTCTCGGCCCTAAAAGAGACCCAGTACTTC
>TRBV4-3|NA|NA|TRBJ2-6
CASSQVGVGANVLTF
TGCGCCAGCAGCCAAGTTGGGGTCGGGGCCAACGTCCTGACTTTC
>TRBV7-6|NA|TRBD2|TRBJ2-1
CASSLATSGGGEQFF
TGTGCCAGCAGCTTAGCTACTAGCGGGGGAGGTGAGCAGTTCTTC
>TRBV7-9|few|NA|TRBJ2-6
CASIPLRANSGANVLTF
TGTGCCAGCATTCCTCTTCGGGCAAACTCTGGGGCCAACGTCCTGACTTTC
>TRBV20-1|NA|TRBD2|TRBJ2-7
CSARVAGGLEQYF
TGCAGTGCTAGAGTGGCGGGGGGGCTTGAGCAGTACTTC
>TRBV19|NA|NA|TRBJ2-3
CATNRPGDSGTDTQYF
TGTGCCACCAATCGACCCGGGGACTCAGGCACAGATACGCAGTATTTT
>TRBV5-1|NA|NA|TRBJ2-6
CASSPEANVLTF
TGCGCCAGCAGCCCCGAGGCCAACGTCCTGACTTTC
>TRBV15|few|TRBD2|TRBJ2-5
CATSSPLAALETQYF
TGTGCCACCAGCAGCCCGCTAGCGGCGTTAGAGACCCAGTACTTC
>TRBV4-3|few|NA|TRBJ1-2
CASSQEFRGEGYTF
TGCGCCAGCAGCCAAGAATTTAGGGGGGAGGGCTACACCTTC
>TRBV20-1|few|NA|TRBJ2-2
CSAREEWAGELFF
TGCAGTGCTAGAGAAGAATGGGCCGGGGAGCTGTTTTTT
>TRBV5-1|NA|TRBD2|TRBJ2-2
CASSTSGGAFGELFF
TGCGCCAGCAGCACTAGCGGGGGGGCCTTCGGGGAGCTGTTTTTT
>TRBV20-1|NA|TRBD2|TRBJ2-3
CSARGGGAADTQYF
TGCAGTGCTAGGGGCGGGGGGGCAGCAGATACGCAGTATTTT
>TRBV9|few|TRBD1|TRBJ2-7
CASSVGTETYEQYF
TGTGCCAGCAGCGTCGGGACAGAGACCTACGAGCAGTACTTC
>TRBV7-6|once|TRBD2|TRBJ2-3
CASSRASSGGADTQYF
TGTGCCAGCAGCCGAGCGTCTAGCGGGGGGGCAGATACGCAGTATTTT
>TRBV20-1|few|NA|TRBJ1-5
CSAGGGRGNQPQHF
TGCAGTGCTGGGGGGGGTCGCGGAAATCAGCCCCAGCATTTT
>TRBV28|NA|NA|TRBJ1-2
CASSSRASGGYTF
TGTGCCAGCAGTTCGCGCGCCTCGGGGGGCTACACCTTC
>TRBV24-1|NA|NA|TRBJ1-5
CATSGLGLGPQHF
TGTGCCACCAGCGGACTGGGATTGGGGCCCCAGCATTTT
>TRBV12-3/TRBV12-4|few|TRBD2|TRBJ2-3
CASSTRTSGGRGPDTQYF
TGTGCCAGCAGTACTCGGACTAGCGGGGGGAGGGGCCCAGATACGCAGTATTTT
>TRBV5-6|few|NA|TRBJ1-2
CASSLGGGVAYGYTF
TGTGCCAGCAGCTTGGGCGGAGGGGTGGCCTATGGCTACACCTTC
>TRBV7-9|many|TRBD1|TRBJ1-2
CASSFRQGDYGYTF
TGTGCCAGCAGCTTTAGACAGGGCGACTATGGCTACACCTTC
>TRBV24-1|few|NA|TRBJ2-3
CATSNQNADTQYF
TGTGCCACCAGTAATCAGAACGCAGATACGCAGTATTTT
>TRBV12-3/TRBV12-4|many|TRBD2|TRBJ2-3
CASSFLRGGAADTQYF
TGTGCCAGCAGTTTCCTCCGCGGGGGGGCAGCCGATACGCAGTATTTT
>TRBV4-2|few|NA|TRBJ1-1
CASSPKWGHENTEAFF
TGTGCCAGCAGCCCCAAGTGGGGACACGAAAACACTGAAGCTTTCTTT
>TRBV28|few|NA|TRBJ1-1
CASSFGRGGTEAFF
TGTGCCAGCAGTTTTGGCAGGGGAGGAACTGAAGCTTTCTTT